This entry is about one T cell receptor beta chain. The source of the sample is a study of blood T cell repertoires in COVID-19. Looking at the study overall: The study drew acute and convalescent COVID-19 samples from the United States, Italy and Spain.

The protocol was immunoSEQ multiplex PCR, while the TCRdb copy is restricted to in-frame clones and leaves out a portion. The sample records about 83,000 clones, more than 85% being singletons. The CDR3 extends over 16 amino acids. CDR1 is SGHRS, CDR2 YFSETQ, per germline. Trimming removed 0 bases at V and 0 bases at J, with 10 bases between. The chain couples TRBV5-1 to TRBJ2-1; D is perhaps TRBD2 (5 bases). The sequenced material came from peripheral blood. The clonotype originates from a man older than 75 with active or convalescent COVID-19. The CDR3 DNA sequence: TGCGCCAGCAGCTTGGGTACGGGAAGCTCCTACAATGAGCAGTTCTTC. Residues: CASSLGTGSSYNEQFF.